Following are 20 T cell receptor beta chains from one sample sequenced in a study of PD-1 blockade in classical Hodgkin lymphoma. Measured with immunoSEQ multiplex PCR; TCRdb has only the in-frame clones, and not every one. The sample gives 25,000 to 35,000 clones, 70% to 75% of which show up once; 2.5% to 3.5% is in the top ten. In every patient, relapse followed autologous stem cell transplantation, while exposure to brentuximab vedotin differed. The specimen comprised peripheral blood mononuclear cells (PBMCs), sampled before the second cycle of nivolumab. The receptors were gathered from a human donor with classical Hodgkin lymphoma.

The chain carries TRBV7-8 and TRBJ2-7, with 16 bases lining up with TRBD2. In germline, CDR1 is SGHVS, CDR2 FQNEAQ. The CDR3 length is 17 residues. V was pared by 5 bases and J by 4 bases, with 8 bases of the junction left unmatched. The CDR3 loop reads CASSPPGLAGGTYEQYF. CDR3 DNA: TGTGCCAGCAGCCCGCCGGGACTAGCGGGGGGGACTTACGAGCAGTACTTC. The complete variable domain, with remaining parts taken from reference TRBV7-8 and TRBJ2-7, reads GAGVSQSPRYKVAKRGQDVALRCDPISGHVSLFWYQQALGQGPEFLTYFQNEAQLDKSGLPSDRFFAERPEGSVSTLKIQRTQQEDSAVYLCASSPPGLAGGTYEQYFGPGTRLTVT.

This chain connects TRBV9 to TRBJ2-5; 7 bases align to TRBD2. This CDR3 region has 15 residues. With 5 bases clipped from V and 1 base from J, the junction kept 8 bases outside the gene matches. Germline V lookup: CDR1 SGDLS, CDR2 YYNGEE. CDR3 sequence: CASSTGGSSQETQYF. The CDR3 DNA follows: TGTGCCAGCAGTACCGGGGGGAGTAGCCAAGAGACCCAGTACTTC. Together with reference TRBV9 and TRBJ2-5, the CDR3 gives the full variable domain: DSGVTQTPKHLITATGQRVTLRCSPRSGDLSVYWYQQSLDQGLQFLIQYYNGEERAKGNILERFSAQQFPDLHSELNLSSLELGDSALYFCASSTGGSSQETQYFGPGTRLLVL.

This clone ranks as medium-sized. Other DNA sequences in the same sample also yield this CDR3. The chain combines TRBV7-9 with TRBJ1-3; 8 bases fit TRBD1. The CDR3 extends over 17 amino acids. V lost 5 bases and J lost 0; bases outside the gene matches: 9. Germline V gives CDR1 SEHNR, CDR2 FQNEAQ (reference sequence). The CDR3, as DNA: TGTGCCAGCAGCCCAAACCGGGACAGGTTCTCTGGAAACACCATATATTTT. It translates to CASSPNRDRFSGNTIYF. The full variable domain, in which reference TRBV7-9 and TRBJ1-3 provide the parts outside the CDR3, is DTGVSQNPRHKITKRGQNVTFRCDPISEHNRLYWYRQTLGQGPEFLTYFQNEAQLEKSRLLSDRFSAERPKGSFSTLEIQRTEQGDSAMYLCASSPNRDRFSGNTIYFGEGSWLTVV.

With respect to this clone: Just one base apart from a much larger clone, this may be a read error. This chain links TRBV6-1 with TRBJ2-1; tentatively, D is TRBD2 (5 bases). Germline assignment: CDR1 MNHNS and CDR2 SASEGT. The CDR3 loop spans 14 amino acids. The CDR3: CASSGLDSYNKQFF. CDR3 DNA: TGTGCCAGCAGTGGGTTGGACTCCTACAATAAGCAGTTCTTC.

The CDR3 region has the DNA TGTGCCAGCAGCTTACTCCAGGCTTCGTACGAGCAGTACTTC. It specifies CASSLLQASYEQYF. V gene TRBV11-2 combines with J gene TRBJ2-7, with D unclear. Germline V gene lookup returns CDR1 SGHAT and CDR2 FQNNGV. V gave up 2 bases and J gave up 4 bases, with 12 bases separating them. The CDR3 is made up of 14 amino acids.

The chain carries TRBV2 and TRBJ2-1; 7 nucleotides agree with TRBD2. J was trimmed by 4 bases and V by 5 bases; bases with no gene match: 8. CDR3 length equals 15 residues. Germline CDR1 and CDR2: SNHLY and FYNNEI. The CDR3 nucleotides read TGTGCCAGCAGTCTCAACCGGGACTATTACAATGAGCAGTTCTTC. It is translated as CASSLNRDYYNEQFF.

V gene TRBV7-8 combines with J gene TRBJ2-7, with 13 bases matching TRBD2. Germline V CDR1 and CDR2: SGHVS, FQNEAQ. V dropped 4 bases and J dropped 3; count of bases not matched to a gene: 6. The CDR3 sequence is 16 residues long. CDR3 sequence (DNA): TGTGCCAGCAGCTCCCCACTAGCGGGGGGGGTCTACGAGCAGTACTTC. Protein sequence: CASSSPLAGGVYEQYF.

The chain has TRBV4-3 and TRBJ1-2, with TRBD1 identical over 9 bases. The CDR3 spans 14 residues. Germline V gene lookup returns CDR1 LGHNA and CDR2 YSLEER. Trimming removed 3 bases from V and 4 bases from J; junction bases left unmatched: 3. CDR3 residues: CASSQGDRVYGYTF. The CDR3 coding sequence is TGCGCCAGCAGCCAGGGGGACAGGGTCTATGGCTACACCTTC.

The chain uses TRBV15 and TRBJ1-5; D not certain. CDR1 LNHNV and CDR2 YYDKDF come from the germline V gene (reference sequence). This CDR3 region has 11 residues. Trimming took 8 bases from V and 7 from J, leaving 9 bases between them. CDR3 DNA: TGTGCCACCGGATTTGGGCAGCCCCAGCATTTT. Its protein product is CATGFGQPQHF.

This sequence joins TRBV4-2 and TRBJ1-3; 10 bases fit TRBD1. The CDR3 loop spans 13 amino acids. Germline loops: CDR1 LGHNA, CDR2 YNFKEQ. With V trimmed by 0 bases and J by 15 bases, 5 bases remained unmatched. Here the CDR3 reads CASSQETGGFQYF. The CDR3 DNA follows: TGTGCCAGCAGCCAAGAGACAGGGGGCTTTCAATATTTT.

The gene calls are TRBV4-3 and TRBJ2-5; D call uncertain. V dropped 0 bases and J dropped 1 base, with 9 bases sitting between them. CDR3 length equals 15 residues. Germline V gene data show CDR1 as LGHNA and CDR2 as YSLEER. The CDR3 region is CASSQEDDTQETQYF. In DNA form, the CDR3 reads TGCGCCAGCAGCCAAGAAGATGACACCCAAGAGACCCAGTACTTC.

The rearrangement joins TRBV11-2 to TRBJ1-1; D gene uncertain. The CDR3 covers 11 residues. V lost 3 bases and J lost 3, with 2 bases in between. Germline CDR1 is SGHAT and CDR2 is FQNNGV. The CDR3 DNA reads as TGTGCCAGCAGCTTGGACACTGAAGCTTTCTTT. It translates to CASSLDTEAFF.

This chain uses TRBV19 with TRBJ1-5; 10 bases map to TRBD1. Germline lookup yields CDR1 LNHDA and CDR2 SQIVND (reference sequence). Trimming cost V 3 bases and J 1 base; bases outside gene matches: 6. The CDR3 runs to 17 residues. DNA for the CDR3: TGTGCCAGTAGTATTTGGACAGGGGGAAGGAGCAATCAGCCCCAGCATTTT. Amino acids: CASSIWTGGRSNQPQHF.

The chain employs TRBV11-2 and TRBJ2-5; no reliable D call. The J call may be in error: the DNA end matches TRBJ2-7 better. The V gene's germline CDR1 is SGHAT and CDR2 FQNNGV. This CDR3 spans 12 amino acids. For the CDR3, the DNA is TGTGCCAGCAGCTTATACTCCTACGAGCAGTACTTC. Residues: CASSLYSYEQYF.

The V call is TRBV9, the J call TRBJ2-7, with 10 bases aligning to TRBD2. CDR1 is SGDLS and CDR2 is YYNGEE in the germline V gene. Losses at the gene ends were 4 bases for V and 2 bases for J; bases not matched to a gene: 9. The length of the CDR3 is 16 residues. CDR3 in DNA: TGTGCCAGCAGCATCCACCGGACTAGCGGAACCTACGAGCAGTACTTC. This translates into CASSIHRTSGTYEQYF.

CDR3: CASSLEASVEGNEQFF. The CDR3 nucleotides read TGTGCCAGCAGCTTAGAGGCTTCCGTGGAGGGCAATGAGCAGTTCTTC. This rearrangement joins TRBV7-2 to TRBJ2-1, with D possibly matching TRBD2 (6 bases). CDR3 size: 16 residues. The V end was cut by 1 base, the J end by 6 bases, with 16 bases between. Germline CDR1 and CDR2: SGHTA and FQGNSA.

The V and J genes are TRBV5-5 and TRBJ1-1; D is ambiguous. The V and J ends lost 4 bases and 0 bases respectively, with 16 bases between them. Germline CDR1 reads SGHKS; CDR2 reads YYEKEE (reference sequence). This CDR3 comprises 16 residues. The CDR3 DNA sequence: TGTGCCAGCAGCATGCGGACGGGAAGATTGAACACTGAAGCTTTCTTT. Translated: CASSMRTGRLNTEAFF.

V is TRBV19 and J is TRBJ2-5; tentative D call: TRBD2 (5 bases). V lost 3 bases and J lost 4, with 15 bases in between. This CDR3 contains 15 residues. Germline V CDR1 and CDR2: LNHDA, SQIVND (reference sequence). Written as DNA, the CDR3 is TGTGCCAGTAGTATGGCGGGCGGCGGTGGAGAGACCCAGTACTTC. The encoded protein is CASSMAGGGGETQYF.

In this sample, this clone turned up once. This rearrangement joins TRBV14 to TRBJ1-3; no firm D call. V was trimmed by 6 bases and J by 4 bases, leaving 19 bases between them. Germline CDR1 is SGHDN and CDR2 is FVKESK. The CDR3 consists of 16 residues. The chain's CDR3 is CASSYANAAMGNTIYF. The CDR3 nucleotides read TGTGCCAGCAGTTACGCCAATGCGGCGATGGGAAACACCATATATTTT.

The gene calls are TRBV6-5 and TRBJ1-2; possibly TRBD1 for D (6 bases). CDR3 length equals 14 residues. V was shortened by 6 bases and J by 4 bases, with 15 bases between the two germline ends. Per germline, CDR1 MNHEY and CDR2 SVGAGI. The DNA of the CDR3 is TGTGCCAGCAGCCCGGGGGGCACCTCCTATGGCTACACCTTC. Protein sequence: CASSPGGTSYGYTF.